A selection of T cell receptor beta chains follows, all from one sample in a study of T cells in Graves' hyperthyroidism and ophthalmopathy. TCRdb independently ran MiXCR on the multiplex PCR reads; one entry per CDR3 protein. The sample consists of around 400,000 distinct CDR3 sequences, around 14% of them appearing once. The sequenced material came from blood. These receptors all stem from a young woman with Graves' hyperthyroidism that later progressed to Graves' ophthalmopathy. The CDR3 runs from the conserved cysteine through the conserved F or W. Each record gives: V gene, clone size, J gene, D gene, CDR3 protein, CDR3 DNA. A D gene is named only where the DNA matches it firmly. Expanded clones are given a class, and other clones once, few, many or no size at all.

v_call: TRBV28; clone_size: once; j_call: TRBJ2-1; d_call: TRBD2; cdr3_aa: CGSSEGGSPYNEQFF; cdr3_nt: TGTGGCAGCAGCGAGGGCGGGAGCCCCTACAATGAGCAGTTCTTC
v_call: TRBV15; clone_size: .; j_call: TRBJ1-5; d_call: .; cdr3_aa: CATSTSYNQPQHF; cdr3_nt: TGTGCCACCAGCACATCATACAATCAGCCCCAGCATTTT
v_call: TRBV28; clone_size: many; j_call: TRBJ2-7; d_call: .; cdr3_aa: CASSLVREQYF; cdr3_nt: TGTGCCAGCAGTTTGGTGCGCGAGCAGTACTTC
v_call: TRBV12-3/TRBV12-4; clone_size: many; j_call: TRBJ2-1; d_call: TRBD2; cdr3_aa: CASSLTSGGHNEQFF; cdr3_nt: TGTGCCAGCAGCCTTACTAGCGGGGGACACAATGAGCAGTTCTTC
v_call: TRBV12-3/TRBV12-4; clone_size: many; j_call: TRBJ2-1; d_call: TRBD2; cdr3_aa: CASSPHGTSGRLPNEQFF; cdr3_nt: TGTGCCAGCAGCCCCCATGGGACTAGCGGGAGATTACCCAATGAGCAGTTCTTC
v_call: TRBV11-2; clone_size: many; j_call: TRBJ2-5; d_call: .; cdr3_aa: CASSLENRGGTQYF; cdr3_nt: TGTGCCAGCAGCTTAGAGAACAGGGGAGGGACCCAGTACTTC
v_call: TRBV6-2/TRBV6-3; clone_size: many; j_call: TRBJ2-2; d_call: .; cdr3_aa: CASSSWVGEPNTGELFF; cdr3_nt: TGTGCCAGCAGCTCTTGGGTGGGGGAGCCGAACACCGGGGAGCTGTTTTTT
v_call: TRBV6-1; clone_size: .; j_call: TRBJ2-1; d_call: .; cdr3_aa: CACSEWWGYYNEQFF; cdr3_nt: TGTGCCTGCAGTGAATGGTGGGGATACTACAATGAGCAGTTCTTC
v_call: TRBV3-1; clone_size: .; j_call: TRBJ2-1; d_call: .; cdr3_aa: CASSQDPRIRDSYNEQFF; cdr3_nt: TGTGCCAGCAGCCAAGATCCCCGAATCCGGGACTCCTACAATGAGCAGTTCTTC
v_call: TRBV27; clone_size: many; j_call: TRBJ2-7; d_call: TRBD1; cdr3_aa: CASSSGTGGYEQYF; cdr3_nt: TGTGCCAGCAGTTCCGGGACAGGGGGCTACGAGCAGTACTTC
v_call: TRBV4-2; clone_size: few; j_call: TRBJ2-7; d_call: .; cdr3_aa: CASSQDRVQRKRYEQYF; cdr3_nt: TGTGCCAGCAGCCAAGATCGGGTCCAGCGGAAGCGCTACGAGCAGTACTTC
v_call: TRBV28; clone_size: many; j_call: TRBJ2-7; d_call: .; cdr3_aa: CASSANSEDEQYF; cdr3_nt: TGTGCCAGCAGTGCCAATTCCGAAGACGAGCAGTACTTC
v_call: TRBV11-3; clone_size: few; j_call: TRBJ2-1; d_call: .; cdr3_aa: CASSLEADPGQPQFF; cdr3_nt: TGTGCCAGCAGCTTAGAAGCGGACCCGGGACAACCACAGTTCTTC
v_call: TRBV11-2; clone_size: few; j_call: TRBJ2-7; d_call: .; cdr3_aa: CASSLAGTEREQYF; cdr3_nt: TGTGCCAGCAGCTTAGCGGGGACGGAGCGCGAGCAGTACTTC
v_call: TRBV11-3; clone_size: many; j_call: TRBJ2-1; d_call: .; cdr3_aa: CASSLDIGKPNNEQFF; cdr3_nt: TGTGCCAGCAGCTTAGATATTGGGAAACCCAACAATGAGCAGTTCTTC
v_call: TRBV4-1; clone_size: .; j_call: TRBJ1-1; d_call: .; cdr3_aa: CASSPSGAGRTEAFF; cdr3_nt: TGCGCCAGCAGCCCCTCCGGAGCGGGTCGTACTGAAGCTTTCTTT
v_call: TRBV20-1; clone_size: many; j_call: TRBJ2-5; d_call: TRBD2; cdr3_aa: CSATSSGRGETQYF; cdr3_nt: TGCAGTGCTACGTCTAGCGGGAGGGGAGAGACCCAGTACTTC
v_call: TRBV7-9; clone_size: few; j_call: TRBJ1-1; d_call: .; cdr3_aa: CASSLTALTNTEAFF; cdr3_nt: TGTGCCAGCAGCTTAACAGCCTTGACGAACACTGAAGCTTTCTTT
v_call: TRBV5-1; clone_size: few; j_call: TRBJ2-5; d_call: TRBD1; cdr3_aa: CASSGGQGGTQETQYF; cdr3_nt: TGCGCCAGCAGCGGGGGACAGGGGGGGACTCAAGAGACCCAGTACTTC
v_call: TRBV27; clone_size: .; j_call: TRBJ2-2; d_call: .; cdr3_aa: CASSLGQGFGELFF; cdr3_nt: TGTGCCAGCAGTTTAGGGCAGGGGTTCGGGGAGCTGTTTTTT
v_call: TRBV27; clone_size: few; j_call: TRBJ2-5; d_call: TRBD2; cdr3_aa: CASKARLAKETQYF; cdr3_nt: TGTGCCAGCAAAGCGAGACTAGCGAAAGAGACCCAGTACTTC
v_call: TRBV20-1; clone_size: .; j_call: TRBJ2-5; d_call: TRBD1; cdr3_aa: CSIQGAQETQYF; cdr3_nt: TGCAGTATACAGGGGGCACAAGAGACCCAGTACTTC
v_call: TRBV27; clone_size: many; j_call: TRBJ1-1; d_call: .; cdr3_aa: CASSLRPITEAFF; cdr3_nt: TGTGCCAGCAGTCTTCGGCCAATCACTGAAGCTTTCTTT
v_call: TRBV19; clone_size: few; j_call: TRBJ1-5; d_call: .; cdr3_aa: CASEVGDSNQPQHF; cdr3_nt: TGTGCCAGTGAAGTGGGTGATAGCAATCAGCCCCAGCATTTT
v_call: TRBV19; clone_size: .; j_call: TRBJ1-1; d_call: .; cdr3_aa: CASSAIGAPQPPEAFF; cdr3_nt: TGTGCCAGTAGTGCCATAGGGGCACCCCAGCCCCCTGAAGCTTTCTTT
v_call: TRBV3-2; clone_size: few; j_call: TRBJ2-5; d_call: .; cdr3_aa: CASSQEGWDSQQPQETQYF; cdr3_nt: TGTGCCAGCAGCCAAGAAGGATGGGACAGCCAACAACCCCAAGAGACCCAGTACTTC
v_call: TRBV12-3/TRBV12-4; clone_size: many; j_call: TRBJ1-2; d_call: .; cdr3_aa: CASSLFGAGNYGYTF; cdr3_nt: TGTGCCAGCAGTTTATTCGGGGCCGGTAACTATGGCTACACCTTC
v_call: TRBV5-6; clone_size: .; j_call: TRBJ2-7; d_call: .; cdr3_aa: CASSSLRSYEQYF; cdr3_nt: TGTGCCAGCAGCTCCCTTCGATCCTACGAGCAGTACTTC
v_call: TRBV6-1; clone_size: few; j_call: TRBJ1-2; d_call: .; cdr3_aa: CASSPQVSCGYTF; cdr3_nt: TGTGCCAGCAGTCCACAGGTTTCCTGTGGCTACACCTTC
v_call: TRBV6-2/TRBV6-3; clone_size: .; j_call: TRBJ1-4; d_call: .; cdr3_aa: CASSLNMVMAATNEKLFF; cdr3_nt: TGTGCCAGCAGTCTGAATATGGTTATGGCTGCAACTAATGAAAAACTGTTTTTT
v_call: TRBV6-1; clone_size: many; j_call: TRBJ1-1; d_call: .; cdr3_aa: CASSPQGTNTEAFF; cdr3_nt: TGTGCCAGCAGTCCACAGGGCACAAACACTGAAGCTTTCTTT
v_call: TRBV15; clone_size: many; j_call: TRBJ2-5; d_call: TRBD2; cdr3_aa: CATSRDLGSGETQYF; cdr3_nt: TGTGCCACCAGCAGAGATCTTGGTAGCGGGGAGACCCAGTACTTC
v_call: TRBV2; clone_size: .; j_call: TRBJ2-1; d_call: TRBD1; cdr3_aa: CASSRATGGTNEQFF; cdr3_nt: TGTGCCAGCAGCAGAGCCACAGGGGGTACCAATGAGCAGTTCTTC
v_call: TRBV6-2/TRBV6-3; clone_size: many; j_call: TRBJ2-3; d_call: .; cdr3_aa: CASSYKPTDTQYF; cdr3_nt: TGTGCCAGCAGTTACAAACCTACAGATACGCAGTATTTT
v_call: TRBV5-1; clone_size: .; j_call: TRBJ2-5; d_call: .; cdr3_aa: CASSLNSRGETQYF; cdr3_nt: TGCGCCAGCAGCTTAAACAGTCGGGGGGAGACCCAGTACTTC
v_call: TRBV28; clone_size: many; j_call: TRBJ2-3; d_call: .; cdr3_aa: CASSPPRSTTDTQYF; cdr3_nt: TGTGCCAGCAGCCCACCCCGTTCTACCACAGATACGCAGTATTTT
v_call: TRBV7-9; clone_size: few; j_call: TRBJ1-6; d_call: .; cdr3_aa: CASSLYASPLHF; cdr3_nt: TGTGCCAGCAGCTTATATGCGTCACCCCTCCACTTT
v_call: TRBV18; clone_size: .; j_call: TRBJ2-7; d_call: TRBD1; cdr3_aa: CASSATGQSYEQYF; cdr3_nt: TGTGCCAGCTCTGCGACGGGACAGTCCTACGAGCAGTACTTC
v_call: TRBV7-8; clone_size: many; j_call: TRBJ1-1; d_call: .; cdr3_aa: CASSSSGTRNFGGAFF; cdr3_nt: TGTGCCAGCAGCTCCTCAGGGACAAGGAACTTCGGTGGAGCTTTCTTT
v_call: TRBV28; clone_size: .; j_call: TRBJ2-7; d_call: TRBD1; cdr3_aa: CASTPQGDSTYEQYF; cdr3_nt: TGTGCCAGCACCCCCCAGGGGGACAGTACCTACGAGCAGTACTTC
v_call: TRBV27; clone_size: many; j_call: TRBJ2-1; d_call: TRBD2; cdr3_aa: CASSSSGTSANEQFF; cdr3_nt: TGTGCCAGCAGTTCCTCCGGGACTAGTGCCAATGAGCAGTTCTTC
v_call: TRBV20-1; clone_size: many; j_call: TRBJ2-7; d_call: .; cdr3_aa: CSARSESSYEQYF; cdr3_nt: TGCAGTGCTAGATCGGAAAGCTCCTACGAGCAGTACTTC
v_call: TRBV28; clone_size: many; j_call: TRBJ2-2; d_call: TRBD2; cdr3_aa: CASSLAGGPIAGELFF; cdr3_nt: TGTGCCAGCAGTCTAGCGGGAGGGCCTATCGCCGGGGAGCTGTTTTTT
v_call: TRBV6-1; clone_size: many; j_call: TRBJ1-2; d_call: .; cdr3_aa: CASGTGYGYTF; cdr3_nt: TGTGCCAGCGGTACGGGCTATGGCTACACCTTC
v_call: TRBV5-6; clone_size: .; j_call: TRBJ1-3; d_call: TRBD1; cdr3_aa: CASSLGPGQISGNTIYF; cdr3_nt: TGTGCCAGCAGCTTGGGTCCGGGACAGATCTCTGGAAACACCATATATTTT
v_call: TRBV7-8; clone_size: .; j_call: TRBJ1-5; d_call: .; cdr3_aa: CASSDGGLNQPQHF; cdr3_nt: TGTGCCAGCAGCGATGGAGGGCTCAATCAGCCCCAGCATTTT
v_call: TRBV7-2; clone_size: many; j_call: TRBJ1-1; d_call: .; cdr3_aa: CASSAQGGVKPFF; cdr3_nt: TGTGCCAGCAGCGCGCAGGGTGGTGTTAAACCTTTCTTT